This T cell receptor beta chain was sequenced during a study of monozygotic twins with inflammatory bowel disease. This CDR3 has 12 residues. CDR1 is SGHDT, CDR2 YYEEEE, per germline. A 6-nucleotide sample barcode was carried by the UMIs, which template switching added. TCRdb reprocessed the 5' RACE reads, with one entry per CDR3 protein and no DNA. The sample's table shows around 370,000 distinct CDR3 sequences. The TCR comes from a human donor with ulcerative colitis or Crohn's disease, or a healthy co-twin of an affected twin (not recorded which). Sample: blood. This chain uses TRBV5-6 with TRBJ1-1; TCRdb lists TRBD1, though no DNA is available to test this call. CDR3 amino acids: CASSRNRVKAFF. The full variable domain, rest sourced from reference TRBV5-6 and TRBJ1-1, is DAGVTQSPTHLIKTRGQQVTLRCSPKSGHDTVSWYQQALGQGPQFIFQYYEEEERQRGNFPDRFSGHQFPNYSSELNVNALLLGDSALYLCASSRNRVKAFFGQGTRLTVV.